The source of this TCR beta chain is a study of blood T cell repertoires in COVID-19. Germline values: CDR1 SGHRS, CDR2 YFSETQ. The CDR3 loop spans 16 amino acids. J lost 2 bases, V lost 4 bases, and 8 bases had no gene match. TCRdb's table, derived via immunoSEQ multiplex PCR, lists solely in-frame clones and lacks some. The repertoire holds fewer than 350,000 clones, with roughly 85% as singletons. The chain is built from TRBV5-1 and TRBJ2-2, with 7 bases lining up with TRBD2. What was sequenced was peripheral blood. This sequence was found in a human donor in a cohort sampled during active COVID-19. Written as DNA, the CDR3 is TGCGCCAGCAGCCGGGCGGGGGATAGTAACACCGGGGAGCTGTTTTTT. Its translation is CASSRAGDSNTGELFF.